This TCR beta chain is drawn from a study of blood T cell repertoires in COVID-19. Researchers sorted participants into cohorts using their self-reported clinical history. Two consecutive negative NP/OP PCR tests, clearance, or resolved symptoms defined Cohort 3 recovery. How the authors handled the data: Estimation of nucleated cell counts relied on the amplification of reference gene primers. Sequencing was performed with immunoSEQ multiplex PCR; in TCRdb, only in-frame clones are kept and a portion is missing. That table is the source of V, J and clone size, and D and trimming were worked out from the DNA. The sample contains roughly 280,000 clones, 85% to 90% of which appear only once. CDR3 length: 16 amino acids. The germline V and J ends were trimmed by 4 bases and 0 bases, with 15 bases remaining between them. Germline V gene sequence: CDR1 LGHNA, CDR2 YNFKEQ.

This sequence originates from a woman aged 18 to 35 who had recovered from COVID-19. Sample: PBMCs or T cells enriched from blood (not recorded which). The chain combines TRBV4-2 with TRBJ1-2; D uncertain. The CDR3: CASSLDHTKTNYGYTF. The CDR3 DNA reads TGTGCCAGCAGCCTAGACCATACAAAGACTAACTATGGCTACACCTTC.